The 27 T cell receptor beta chains below were found in one sample sequenced in a study of memory CD4+ T cells and cytomegalovirus serostatus. Sequenced by immunoSEQ multiplex PCR; TCRdb stores in-frame clones only, minus some. Altogether tens of thousands of clones are present, roughly 80% being singletons, with the ten largest covering 0.75% to 0.9%. Single viable CD3+CD4+CD8-CD45RO+ cells were sorted as the memory CD4+ T cells. Sequenced input: memory CD4+ T cells from blood. These receptors came from an adult in good health and CMV-seronegative.

V gene TRBV7-9 combines with J gene TRBJ2-6; 7 bases are a match to TRBD1. CDR3 size: 16 residues. Germline CDR1 and CDR2: SEHNR and FQNEAQ (reference sequence). J was trimmed by 2 bases and V by 9 bases; bases with no gene match: 10. CDR3 loop: CASRDRVVTGANVLTF. CDR3 nucleotide sequence: TGTGCCAGTAGAGACAGGGTAGTAACTGGGGCCAACGTCCTGACTTTC.

The rearrangement joins TRBV6-5 to TRBJ1-2, with D possibly matching TRBD1 (6 bases). CDR1 and CDR2 from the germline V gene are MNHEY and SVGAGI. The CDR3 spans 15 residues. Trimming took off 5 bases at V and 7 bases at J, with 20 bases between the two ends. CDR3 in DNA: TGTGCCAGCAGTCAACAGGGTGGGCTTGGTGGTGGCTACACCTTC. It encodes CASSQQGGLGGGYTF.

The chain couples TRBV30 to TRBJ2-2; D is unresolved. Germline lookup yields CDR1 GTSNPN and CDR2 SVGIG (reference sequence). V lost 4 bases, J lost 1 base, and 10 bases lay in between. CDR3 length: 14 residues. CDR3 coding DNA: TGTGCCTGGAAGCCGGGCCGGAACACCGGGGAGCTGTTTTTT. Protein sequence: CAWKPGRNTGELFF.

The J gene is TRBJ1-2, the V gene TRBV6-4; tentative D call: TRBD1 (6 bases). V lost 4 bases and J lost 2, with 8 bases in between. The CDR3 runs 13 residues. CDR1 and CDR2 from the germline V gene are MRHNA and SNTAGT. The CDR3 coding sequence is TGTGCCAGCAGTGCAGGACAGAACTATGGCTACACCTTC. Its translation is CASSAGQNYGYTF.

The CDR3, as DNA: TGTGCCAGCATAAAAGGCGATGGCACTGAAGCTTTCTTT. Residues: CASIKGDGTEAFF. The chain is built from TRBV7-9 and TRBJ1-1; D unresolved. The CDR3 has 13 amino acids. Germline V CDR1 and CDR2: SEHNR, FQNEAQ (reference sequence). V gave up 7 bases and J gave up 4 bases, with 13 bases separating them.

This clone has a handful of counts. The junction departs from germline at one end; a sequencing error may be responsible. This sequence joins TRBV7-7 and TRBJ1-4; 8 nucleotides align to TRBD1. Germline CDR1 is SSHAT and CDR2 is FNYEAQ (reference sequence). This CDR3 is 15 amino acids long. The CDR3 spells CASSFGQGTNEKLFF. CDR3 coding DNA: TGTGCTAGCAGCTTCGGACAGGGCACTAATGAAAAACTGTTTTTT. The full variable domain, rest sourced from reference TRBV7-7 and TRBJ1-4, is GAGVSQSPRYKVTKRGQDVTLRCDPISSHATLYWYQQALGQGPEFLTYFNYEAQPDKSGLPSDRFSAERPEGSISTLTIQRTEQRDSAMYRCASSFGQGTNEKLFFGSGTQLSVL.

The chain joins TRBV6-1 to TRBJ1-2; weak D call: TRBD1 (5 bases). The CDR3 loop spans 16 amino acids. Germline V lookup: CDR1 MNHNS, CDR2 SASEGT. Trimming took off 2 bases at V and 2 bases at J, with 15 bases between the two ends. DNA for the CDR3: TGTGCCAGCAGTGAAAGTAGGGGCAGTTTCAACTATGGCTACACCTTC. It encodes CASSESRGSFNYGYTF.

This clone has a count of ten or more. CDR3 region: CASSLRLVGTGELFF. CDR3 nucleotide sequence: TGTGCCAGCAGCTTAAGGCTAGTGGGCACCGGGGAGCTGTTTTTT. This chain connects TRBV7-2 to TRBJ2-2; D gene ambiguous. The CDR3 spans 15 residues. V was cut by 2 bases and J by 4 bases, with 11 bases left in between. Germline V gene sequence: CDR1 SGHTA, CDR2 FQGNSA. The whole variable domain, remainder taken from reference TRBV7-2 and TRBJ2-2, is GAGVSQSPSNKVTEKGKDVELRCDPISGHTALYWYRQSLGQGLEFLIYFQGNSAPDKSGLPSDRFSAERTGGSVSTLTIQRTQQEDSAVYLCASSLRLVGTGELFFGEGSRLTVL.

The chain joins TRBV19 to TRBJ1-2, with a tentative D call TRBD1 (5 bases). The ends were cut back, 5 bases at V and 5 bases at J, with 12 bases in the middle. The CDR3 runs 13 residues. Looked up from germline, CDR1 is LNHDA and CDR2 is SQIVND (reference sequence). This CDR3 is CASSGRQGYGYTF. CDR3 DNA: TGTGCCAGTAGTGGGCGGCAGGGATATGGCTACACCTTC.

V gene TRBV5-8 combines with J gene TRBJ2-7; the D gene could be TRBD1 or TRBD2 (5 bases each). Germline CDR1 is SGHTS and CDR2 is YDEGEE. V was clipped by 1 base and J by 4 bases, with 18 bases between them. The CDR3 totals 16 residues. The CDR3 DNA reads as TGTGCCAGCAGCTTGATGTTGGGGGTGATAGTATACGAGCAGTACTTC. Encoded protein: CASSLMLGVIVYEQYF.

This clone was found a few times. The V call is TRBV27, the J call TRBJ2-6; a weak D match, TRBD1 (5 bases). The germline CDR1 and CDR2 sequences are MNHEY and SMNVEV (reference sequence). CDR3 size: 17 residues. V was pared by 6 bases and J by 1 base, with 16 bases between. CDR3 sequence (DNA): TGTGCCAGCAGCCCCTGGCGTAGGGGTTCTGGGGCCAACGTCCTGACTTTC. It translates to CASSPWRRGSGANVLTF.

The V call is TRBV7-9, the J call TRBJ1-5; 10 bases agree with TRBD1. This CDR3 has 17 amino acids. Germline-derived CDR1 and CDR2 are SEHNR and FQNEAQ (reference sequence). The junction had 6 bases not matched to a gene; V was cut back by 4 bases and J by 0 bases. CDR3 sequence (DNA): TGTGCCAGCAGCTCGGGACAGGGGATAGGTAGCAATCAGCCCCAGCATTTT. This gives the protein CASSSGQGIGSNQPQHF.

The chain joins TRBV7-8 to TRBJ1-2, with TRBD1 identical over 7 bases. V lost 1 base to trimming and J lost 5 bases; unmatched junction nucleotides: 7. The CDR3 contains 15 residues. CDR1 is SGHVS, CDR2 FQNEAQ, per germline. The CDR3: CASSLGTGVTYGYTF. CDR3 DNA: TGTGCCAGCAGCTTAGGGACAGGTGTTACTTATGGCTACACCTTC. The whole variable domain, filled in from reference TRBV7-8 and TRBJ1-2, reads GAGVSQSPRYKVAKRGQDVALRCDPISGHVSLFWYQQALGQGPEFLTYFQNEAQLDKSGLPSDRFFAERPEGSVSTLKIQRTQQEDSAVYLCASSLGTGVTYGYTFGSGTRLTVV.

This chain links TRBV27 with TRBJ2-7; tentatively, D is TRBD1 (6 bases). The V end was cut by 5 bases, the J end by 0 bases, with 17 bases between. CDR1 and CDR2 (germline): MNHEY, SMNVEV (reference sequence). The CDR3 has 16 residues. This chain's CDR3 is CASSPGTSVSSYEQYF. The DNA of the CDR3 is TGTGCCAGCAGTCCCGGGACATCTGTGAGCTCCTACGAGCAGTACTTC.

The V gene is TRBV7-9, the J gene TRBJ2-2; D perhaps matches TRBD1 (6 bases). The CDR3 is made up of 14 amino acids. V was shortened by 3 bases and J by 5 bases, with 10 bases between the two germline ends. CDR1 SEHNR and CDR2 FQNEAQ come from the germline V gene (reference sequence). The CDR3 DNA is TGTGCCAGCAGCTTGTCAGGGGATACCGGGGAGCTGTTTTTT. Encoded protein: CASSLSGDTGELFF.

The rearrangement joins TRBV12-5 to TRBJ1-1; D remains ambiguous. The CDR3 contains 13 residues. Deletions cut 3 bases from V and 1 base from J, with 6 bases between. Looked up from germline, CDR1 is LGHNT and CDR2 is FRNRAP. CDR3 amino acids: CASGFDTNTEAFF. The CDR3 region has the DNA TGTGCTAGTGGTTTCGACACGAACACTGAAGCTTTCTTT.

This chain joins TRBV27 and TRBJ1-4; D may be TRBD1 (5 bases). Germline CDR1 MNHEY, CDR2 SMNVEV (reference sequence). The CDR3 has 13 residues. Trimming removed 6 bases at V and 7 bases at J, with 12 bases between. The chain's CDR3 is CASRGLRREKLFF. The CDR3 nucleotides read TGTGCCAGCAGGGGACTCCGACGTGAAAAACTGTTTTTT.

The chain couples TRBV9 to TRBJ1-4; D gene unclear. The V gene lost 3 bases and the J gene lost 6 bases, with 15 bases spanning the gap. The CDR3 extends over 15 amino acids. CDR1 and CDR2 from the germline V gene are SGDLS and YYNGEE. CDR3 region: CASSAHDPADEKLFF. The DNA of the CDR3 is TGTGCCAGCAGCGCTCATGATCCAGCGGATGAAAAACTGTTTTTT. The full variable domain, with the rest looked up from reference TRBV9 and TRBJ1-4, is DSGVTQTPKHLITATGQRVTLRCSPRSGDLSVYWYQQSLDQGLQFLIQYYNGEERAKGNILERFSAQQFPDLHSELNLSSLELGDSALYFCASSAHDPADEKLFFGSGTQLSVL.

The chain links TRBV7-6 to TRBJ1-6; 9 bases agree with TRBD1. CDR1 and CDR2 (germline): SGHVS, FNYEAQ. The CDR3 is made up of 14 amino acids. V was pared by 1 base and J by 8 bases, with 0 bases of the junction left unmatched. The CDR3 DNA reads TGTGCCAGCAGCTTAGGGGACAGGGATTCACCCCTCCACTTT. Its protein product is CASSLGDRDSPLHF. Using reference TRBV7-6 and TRBJ1-6 for the parts outside the CDR3, the full variable domain is GAGVSQSPRYKVTKRGQDVALRCDPISGHVSLYWYRQALGQGPEFLTYFNYEAQQDKSGLPNDRFSAERPEGSISTLTIQRTEQRDSAMYRCASSLGDRDSPLHFGNGTRLTVT.

The chain combines TRBV7-8 with TRBJ1-6, with 7 bases aligning to TRBD1. The CDR3 consists of 16 residues. V dropped 4 bases and J dropped 10; count of bases not matched to a gene: 13. Germline V lookup: CDR1 SGHVS, CDR2 FQNEAQ. CDR3 amino acids: CASSSRTGVAESPLHF. The CDR3 DNA reads as TGTGCCAGCAGCTCGCGAACAGGGGTAGCAGAGTCACCCCTCCACTTT.

This clone occurred once. The rearrangement uses TRBV5-5 and TRBJ2-1; D is unclear. Deletions cut 0 bases from V and 4 bases from J, with 5 bases between. This CDR3 spans 13 amino acids. In germline, CDR1 is SGHKS, CDR2 YYEKEE (reference sequence). In DNA, the CDR3 is TGTGCCAGCAGCTTGGGTTCGTACAATGAGCAGTTCTTC. This translates into CASSLGSYNEQFF. Full variable domain (outside the CDR3, taken from reference TRBV5-5 and TRBJ2-1): DAGVTQSPTHLIKTRGQQVTLRCSPISGHKSVSWYQQVLGQGPQFIFQYYEKEERGRGNFPDRFSARQFPNYSSELNVNALLLGDSALYLCASSLGSYNEQFFGPGTRLTVL.

As regards this clone: The junction does not match germline at one end; this may be a read error. Other nucleotide sequences in the sample specify the same CDR3. This chain connects TRBV13 to TRBJ2-1; 9 nucleotides match TRBD2. Germline V CDR1 and CDR2: PRHDT, FYEKMQ (reference sequence). The length of the CDR3 is 15 residues. CDR3 protein: CASSLGPGLALEQFF. CDR3 coding DNA: TGTGCCAGCAGCTTGGGGCCGGGACTAGCTTTGGAGCAATTCTTC.

The chain carries TRBV28 and TRBJ2-7, with unresolved D. Germline V gives CDR1 MDHEN, CDR2 SYDVKM. The CDR3 loop spans 13 amino acids. The V gene lost 1 base and the J gene lost 7 bases, with 11 bases spanning the gap. CDR3 nucleotides: TGTGCCAGCAGTTTATCTTCCCAGCCAGAGCAGTACTTC. Translation gives CASSLSSQPEQYF. The full variable domain, completed using reference TRBV28 and TRBJ2-7, is DVKVTQSSRYLVKRTGEKVFLECVQDMDHENMFWYRQDPGLGLRLIYFSYDVKMKEKGDIPEGYSVSREKKERFSLILESASTNQTSMYLCASSLSSQPEQYFGPGTRLTVT.

V usage is TRBV10-3 and J usage is TRBJ1-4, with no clear D. With 0 bases removed from V and 8 bases from J, the gap between germline ends came to 7 bases. CDR3 size: 13 residues. CDR1 and CDR2 from the germline V gene are ENHRY and SYGVKD. CDR3 nucleotide sequence: TGTGCCATCAGTGAGTCCATAACGGAAAAACTGTTTTTT. Its protein product is CAISESITEKLFF.

The chain couples TRBV29-1 to TRBJ2-1; D remains unclear. Germline lookup yields CDR1 SQVTM and CDR2 ANQGSEA. The CDR3 runs 12 residues. Trimming took off 6 bases at V and 13 bases at J, with 19 bases between the two ends. The CDR3 DNA sequence: TGCAGCGTCATCCCCCAACAGCTTGAACAGTTCTTC. Translated, it gives CSVIPQQLEQFF.

The rearrangement uses TRBV10-3 and TRBJ1-1; tentatively, D is TRBD1 (5 bases). CDR3 length: 15 residues. V lost 4 bases and J 1 base, leaving 13 bases between the germline ends. The germline V gene has CDR1 ENHRY and CDR2 SYGVKD. The CDR3 spells CAISGGRGTNTEAFF. The CDR3 nucleotides read TGTGCCATCAGTGGGGGTCGGGGCACGAACACTGAAGCTTTCTTT.

The DNA of the CDR3 is TGTGCCAGCGAAGGGCAGAACTACGAGCAGTACTTC. This sequence encodes CASEGQNYEQYF. The V call is TRBV7-9, the J call TRBJ2-7; no clear D gene. The germline gives CDR1 SEHNR, CDR2 FQNEAQ (reference sequence). Trimming shortened V by 8 bases and J by 3 bases, and 11 bases separated the two germline ends. The CDR3 covers 12 residues.